Here is one T cell receptor (beta chain) with its context. Its antigen remains unidentified. The sample comes from a study of vaccination and CD4 T cells after COVID-19. Oncomine TCR Beta short-read sequencing was applied to DNA from cultured CD4+ T cells. TCRdb analysed the PCR reads with MiXCR anew, one entry per CDR3 protein. The table lists approximately 16,000 distinct CDR3 sequences, 30% of them singletons. V was shortened by 6 bases and J by 0 bases, with 15 bases between the two germline ends. CDR1 and CDR2 from the germline V gene are MNHNS and SASEGT. There are 16 residues in the CDR3. The treatment here: roughly ten-day PBMC culture with coronavirus spike peptide pools or control peptides (ViraFEST assay). Cells received half-medium changes with fresh IL-2 medium on days 3 and 7.

This receptor was obtained from a human donor with COVID-19. The chain uses TRBV6-1 and TRBJ1-5; D might be TRBD1 (6 bases). Material: cultured CD4+ T cells from blood. CDR3 residues: CASSLIRGYSNQPQHF. In nucleotides, the CDR3 is TGTGCCAGCAGCCTGATCAGGGGATATAGCAATCAGCCCCAGCATTTT.